The clone carrying this T cell receptor (beta chain) appeared once. CDR1 is SGHAT, CDR2 FQNNGV, per germline. The CDR3 spans 13 residues. V lost 7 bases and J lost 5, with 11 bases in between. This specimen belongs to a study of blood T cell repertoires in COVID-19. TCRdb's table, derived via immunoSEQ multiplex PCR, lists solely in-frame clones and lacks some. The sample lists 470,000 or so clones, nearly 90% seen once, with just under 2% in the top ten. This sequence originates from a woman aged 18-29 years with acute COVID-19. Sequenced: PBMCs or T cells enriched from blood (not recorded which). V and J are TRBV11-2 and TRBJ1-4; the D is unclear. In DNA, the CDR3 is TGTGCCAGCAAAATGGAGATGAATGAAAAACTGTTTTTT. This encodes CASKMEMNEKLFF. Based on the CDR3 plus reference TRBV11-2 and TRBJ1-4, the full variable domain is EAGVAQSPRYKIIEKRQSVAFWCNPISGHATLYWYQQILGQGPKLLIQFQNNGVVDDSQLPKDRFSAERLKGVDSTLKIQPAKLEDSAVYLCASKMEMNEKLFFGSGTQLSVL.